A single sample gave rise to the 28 T cell receptor beta chains below, sequenced in a study of PD-L1 blockade in urothelial cancer. Here immunoSEQ multiplex PCR was the method, and the copy in TCRdb shows in-frame clones only, minus some. This table holds more than 45,000 clones, approximately 77% found once. Sequences were derived from PBMCs, sampled around atezolizumab (anti-PD-L1) treatment. The receptors come from a man aged 65-85 years with urothelial cancer.

This chain uses TRBV18 with TRBJ2-5, with D possibly TRBD1 on 5 matching bases. The V and J ends lost 4 bases and 0 bases respectively, with 9 bases between them. The germline V gene encodes CDR1 KGHSH and CDR2 LQKENI. This CDR3 region has 14 residues. CDR3 in DNA: TGTGCCAGCTCACTCAGGGTGTACCAAGAGACCCAGTACTTC. Its translation is CASSLRVYQETQYF.

This clone has a handful of counts. At one end, the junction sequence differs from germline, possibly due to a read error. The chain joins TRBV7-9 to TRBJ2-1; TRBD2 agrees at 11 bases. Germline CDR1 and CDR2: SEHNR and FQNEAQ (reference sequence). The CDR3 totals 15 residues. The DNA for the CDR3 is TGTGCCAGCAGCATAGCGGGAGGGCCTCACAATGAGCAGTTCTTC. Protein sequence: CASSIAGGPHNEQFF.

This clone occurred a few times. This chain joins TRBV9 and TRBJ1-4; D is unclear. The germline CDR1 and CDR2 sequences are SGDLS and YYNGEE. The CDR3 contains 14 residues. V was trimmed by 0 bases and J by 8 bases, leaving 11 bases between them. DNA for the CDR3: TGTGCCAGCAGCGTAGGGGCATCGGGAGAAAAACTGTTTTTT. It is translated as CASSVGASGEKLFF.

This rearrangement joins TRBV6-5 to TRBJ2-2; a weak D match, TRBD1 (5 bases). With 5 bases removed from V and 4 bases from J, the gap between germline ends came to 8 bases. This CDR3 spans 13 amino acids. Germline assignment: CDR1 MNHEY and CDR2 SVGAGI. The CDR3 sequence: CASSTTGTGELFF. In DNA, the CDR3 is TGTGCCAGCAGTACCACAGGCACCGGGGAGCTGTTTTTT.

V is TRBV19 and J is TRBJ2-7; weak D call: TRBD2 (5 bases). V lost 3 bases and J lost 7, with 13 bases in between. Looked up from germline, CDR1 is LNHDA and CDR2 is SQIVND (reference sequence). The CDR3 sequence is 13 residues long. In DNA form, the CDR3 reads TGTGCCAGTAGTATTAACTCCTTAGCGGAGCAGTACTTC. Translation: CASSINSLAEQYF.

The genes are TRBV27 and TRBJ2-7; 9 positions agree with TRBD2. The CDR3 runs 15 residues. Losses at the gene ends were 5 bases for V and 2 bases for J; bases not matched to a gene: 7. CDR1 is MNHEY, CDR2 SMNVEV, per germline (reference sequence). This chain's CDR3 is CASSLRRGGAYEQYF. CDR3 coding DNA: TGTGCCAGCAGTCTACGGCGGGGGGGGGCCTACGAGCAGTACTTC.

The chain recombines TRBV5-1 with TRBJ2-5; 7 bases map to TRBD2. CDR3 length: 14 residues. CDR1 is SGHRS, CDR2 YFSETQ, per germline. J lost 6 bases, V lost 0 bases, and 5 bases had no gene match. The CDR3 loop is CASSLEAGKKTQYF. The CDR3 DNA reads TGCGCCAGCAGCTTGGAAGCGGGGAAAAAGACCCAGTACTTC.

This clone is a singleton in its sample. The rearrangement joins TRBV7-9 to TRBJ2-3, with D perhaps matching TRBD2 (6 bases). The CDR3 runs 13 residues. Germline-derived CDR1 and CDR2 are SEHNR and FQNEAQ (reference sequence). V lost 5 bases and J 6 bases, leaving 12 bases between the germline ends. The CDR3 DNA reads as TGTGCCAGCAGCAGGAGGGAGGCGGATACGCAGTATTTT. This encodes CASSRREADTQYF.

The J gene is TRBJ1-2, the V gene TRBV27; 7 nucleotides match TRBD1. V dropped 3 bases and J dropped 6; count of bases not matched to a gene: 10. Germline CDR1 reads MNHEY; CDR2 reads SMNVEV (reference sequence). This CDR3 comprises 15 residues. The CDR3 nucleotides read TGTGCCAGCAGTTTGGGCCCCAGCGACAGGGATGGCTACACCTTC. It yields the protein CASSLGPSDRDGYTF.

The rearrangement uses TRBV4-3 and TRBJ2-5; D is perhaps TRBD1 (5 bases). The CDR3 has 16 amino acids. Germline V gives CDR1 LGHNA, CDR2 YSLEER. The germline V and J ends were trimmed by 4 bases and 2 bases, with 17 bases remaining between them. CDR3 bases: TGCGCCAGCAGCCGGGGTAGAGGCAGGGCTCAAGAGACCCAGTACTTC. It encodes CASSRGRGRAQETQYF.

The V call is TRBV4-2, the J call TRBJ2-7; no clear D gene. Trimming shortened V by 5 bases and J by 0 bases, and 8 bases separated the two germline ends. Germline CDR1 LGHNA, CDR2 YNFKEQ. The CDR3 runs 13 residues. The CDR3 sequence: CASSTYVSYEQYF. The DNA for the CDR3 is TGTGCCAGCAGCACATATGTCTCCTACGAGCAGTACTTC.

The genes are TRBV7-6 and TRBJ2-1; 9 nucleotides match TRBD2. The germline gives CDR1 SGHVS, CDR2 FNYEAQ. Unmatched junction bases numbered 10, after V lost 1 base and J lost 0 bases. CDR3 length: 19 residues. CDR3 protein: CASSLDGGGGKPSYNEQFF. The CDR3 coding sequence is TGTGCCAGCAGCTTAGATGGCGGGGGGGGGAAACCCTCCTACAATGAGCAGTTCTTC.

This clone was seen a few times. The chain joins TRBV29-1 to TRBJ1-6, with D possibly matching TRBD1 (6 bases). The CDR3 covers 13 residues. CDR1 and CDR2 (germline): SQVTM, ANQGSEA. The V and J ends lost 5 bases and 7 bases respectively, with 12 bases between them. The CDR3 DNA follows: TGCAGCGTTACAACAGGGTTCAATTCACCCCTCCACTTT. This encodes CSVTTGFNSPLHF.

In DNA form, the CDR3 reads TGCAGCGTTGATTGGGACAGGGCCAATCAGCCCCAGCATTTT. Translation: CSVDWDRANQPQHF. J is TRBJ1-5 and V is TRBV29-1, with TRBD1 matching 9 bases. Germline V gene lookup returns CDR1 SQVTM and CDR2 ANQGSEA. Trimming removed 3 bases from V and 3 bases from J; junction bases left unmatched: 3. The CDR3 is 14 amino acids.

The chain employs TRBV7-2 and TRBJ1-2; D uncertain. Deletions cut 1 base from V and 0 bases from J, with 9 bases between. The V gene's germline CDR1 is SGHTA and CDR2 FQGNSA. The CDR3 spans 15 residues. CDR3 residues: CASSLGSSANYGYTF. The CDR3 nucleotides are TGTGCCAGCAGCTTAGGGTCGTCGGCTAACTATGGCTACACCTTC.

The gene calls are TRBV4-1 and TRBJ2-3, with 7 bases that match TRBD1. CDR1 and CDR2 (germline): MGHRA, YSYEKL. V lost 4 bases to trimming and J lost 6 bases; unmatched junction nucleotides: 10. The CDR3 totals 15 residues. CDR3 residues: CASSRDRVLGDTQYF. CDR3 sequence (DNA): TGCGCCAGCAGCCGCGACAGGGTACTTGGGGATACGCAGTATTTT.

This clone came up once. The chain couples TRBV18 to TRBJ2-5; 11 bases fit TRBD2. V lost 1 base and J lost 1; bases outside the gene matches: 2. Germline values: CDR1 KGHSH, CDR2 LQKENI. The CDR3 totals 16 residues. For the CDR3, the DNA is TGTGCCAGCTCACCACTAGCGGGAGGGATCCAAGAGACCCAGTACTTC. The encoded protein is CASSPLAGGIQETQYF.

The V call is TRBV7-9, the J call TRBJ1-2; no clear D. Germline V CDR1 and CDR2: SEHNR, FQNEAQ (reference sequence). The germline V and J ends were trimmed by 5 bases and 7 bases, with 23 bases remaining between them. The CDR3 is 16 residues long. The CDR3 region is CASSPMRPTTIGGYTF. The DNA of the CDR3 is TGTGCCAGCAGCCCCATGAGGCCCACCACTATAGGTGGCTACACCTTC.

This clone was recorded a few times. The chain recombines TRBV11-2 with TRBJ2-5; TRBD2 aligns across 9 bases. Germline V CDR1 and CDR2: SGHAT, FQNNGV. Trimming cost V 5 bases and J 5 bases; bases outside gene matches: 18. This CDR3 spans 18 amino acids. The CDR3 coding sequence is TGTGCCAGCAGCCCCGTAGGACCAAAGGGACTAGCCGGGGAGACCCAGTACTTC. This codes for CASSPVGPKGLAGETQYF.

The chain links TRBV7-2 to TRBJ2-1, with 7 bases aligning to TRBD2. The germline V gene encodes CDR1 SGHTA and CDR2 FQGNSA. The length of the CDR3 is 15 residues. The trim removed 3 bases at V and 3 bases at J, leaving 5 bases unmatched. CDR3 nucleotides: TGTGCCAGCAGCTTTTCGCGGGAGAACTACAATGAGCAGTTCTTC. Translated, it gives CASSFSRENYNEQFF. Using reference TRBV7-2 and TRBJ2-1 for the parts outside the CDR3, the full variable domain is GAGVSQSPSNKVTEKGKDVELRCDPISGHTALYWYRQSLGQGLEFLIYFQGNSAPDKSGLPSDRFSAERTGGSVSTLTIQRTQQEDSAVYLCASSFSRENYNEQFFGPGTRLTVL.

The J gene is TRBJ1-1, the V gene TRBV9; a weak D match, TRBD1 (6 bases). Germline loops: CDR1 SGDLS, CDR2 YYNGEE. The V end was cut by 3 bases, the J end by 0 bases, with 12 bases between. The length of the CDR3 is 15 residues. The CDR3 loop is CASSAQGALNTEAFF. CDR3 in DNA: TGTGCCAGCAGCGCACAGGGCGCCTTGAACACTGAAGCTTTCTTT.

V and J are TRBV6-1 and TRBJ1-1, with TRBD1 matching 8 bases. Germline assignment: CDR1 MNHNS and CDR2 SASEGT. The CDR3 runs 16 residues. J lost 1 base, V lost 2 bases, and 6 bases had no gene match. The CDR3 spells CASSEPGQVTNTEAFF. CDR3 nucleotide sequence: TGTGCCAGCAGTGAACCGGGACAGGTGACGAACACTGAAGCTTTCTTT.

This clone is categorized as medium-sized. The V gene is TRBV5-6, the J gene TRBJ1-2; no firm D call. Deletions cut 0 bases from V and 3 bases from J, with 12 bases between. Germline CDR1 reads SGHDT; CDR2 reads YYEEEE. The CDR3 contains 15 residues. The CDR3 protein is CASSLGGGHHYGYTF. The DNA for the CDR3 is TGTGCCAGCAGCTTGGGAGGCGGCCATCACTATGGCTACACCTTC.

V usage is TRBV5-6 and J usage is TRBJ2-2; weak D call: TRBD1 (6 bases). V was clipped by 4 bases and J by 3 bases, with 10 bases between them. Germline-derived CDR1 and CDR2 are SGHDT and YYEEEE. The CDR3 extends over 14 amino acids. For the CDR3, the DNA is TGTGCCAGCAGCCCCAGACAGGACACCGGGGAGCTGTTTTTT. As protein: CASSPRQDTGELFF.

The chain combines TRBV5-4 with TRBJ2-1; maybe TRBD2 (6 bases). V shed 0 bases and J shed 14 bases, with 12 bases lying between them. Looked up from germline, CDR1 is SGHNT and CDR2 is YYREEE (reference sequence). CDR3 size: 12 residues. The CDR3: CASSLDRGWEFF. The CDR3 DNA sequence: TGTGCCAGCAGCTTGGATCGGGGGTGGGAGTTCTTC.

J is TRBJ2-7 and V is TRBV7-9, with 8 bases aligning to TRBD1. The CDR3 loop spans 15 amino acids. CDR1 is SEHNR and CDR2 is FQNEAQ in the germline V gene (reference sequence). V trimming: 5 bases; J trimming: 2 bases; junction bases outside the gene matches: 8. In DNA, the CDR3 is TGTGCCAGCAGCCATTCACACAGGGGGGCCTACGAGCAGTACTTC. It yields the protein CASSHSHRGAYEQYF.

The chain carries TRBV9 and TRBJ2-7; 11 positions agree with TRBD2. CDR3 length equals 15 residues. V was clipped by 3 bases and J by 4 bases; unmatched bases: 6. The germline V gene has CDR1 SGDLS and CDR2 YYNGEE. Written as DNA, the CDR3 is TGTGCCAGCAGCGAAACCGGGACTAGCGGTTACGAGCAGTACTTC. This codes for CASSETGTSGYEQYF. Full variable domain (remainder filled in from reference TRBV9 and TRBJ2-7): DSGVTQTPKHLITATGQRVTLRCSPRSGDLSVYWYQQSLDQGLQFLIQYYNGEERAKGNILERFSAQQFPDLHSELNLSSLELGDSALYFCASSETGTSGYEQYFGPGTRLTVT.

The rearrangement uses TRBV6-5 and TRBJ2-7, with D possibly TRBD2 on 5 matching bases. The CDR3 runs 13 residues. Germline loops: CDR1 MNHEY, CDR2 SVGAGI. V was trimmed by 7 bases and J by 5 bases, leaving 15 bases between them. CDR3 residues: CASTPPSGNEQYF. The DNA for the CDR3 is TGTGCCAGCACGCCCCCCTCGGGGAACGAGCAGTACTTC.